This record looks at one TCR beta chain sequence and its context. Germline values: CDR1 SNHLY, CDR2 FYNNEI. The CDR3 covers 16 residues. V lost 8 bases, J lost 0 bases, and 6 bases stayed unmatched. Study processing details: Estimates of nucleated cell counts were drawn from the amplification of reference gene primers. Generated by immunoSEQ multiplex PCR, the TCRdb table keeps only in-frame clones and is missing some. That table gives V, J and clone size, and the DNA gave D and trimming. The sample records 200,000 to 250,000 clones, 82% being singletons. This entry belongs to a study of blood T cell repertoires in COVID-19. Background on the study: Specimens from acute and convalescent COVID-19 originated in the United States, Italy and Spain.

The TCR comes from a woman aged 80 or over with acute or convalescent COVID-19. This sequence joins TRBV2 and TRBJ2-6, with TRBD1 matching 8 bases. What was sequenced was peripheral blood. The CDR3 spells CASRDRSTSGANVLTF. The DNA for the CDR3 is TGTGCCAGCCGGGACAGGTCCACCTCTGGGGCCAACGTCCTGACTTTC. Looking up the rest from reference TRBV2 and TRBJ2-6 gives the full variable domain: EPEVTQTPSHQVTQMGQEVILRCVPISNHLYFYWYRQILGQKVEFLVSFYNNEISEKSEIFDDQFSVERPDGSNFTLKIRSTKLEDSAMYFCASRDRSTSGANVLTFGAGSRLTVL.